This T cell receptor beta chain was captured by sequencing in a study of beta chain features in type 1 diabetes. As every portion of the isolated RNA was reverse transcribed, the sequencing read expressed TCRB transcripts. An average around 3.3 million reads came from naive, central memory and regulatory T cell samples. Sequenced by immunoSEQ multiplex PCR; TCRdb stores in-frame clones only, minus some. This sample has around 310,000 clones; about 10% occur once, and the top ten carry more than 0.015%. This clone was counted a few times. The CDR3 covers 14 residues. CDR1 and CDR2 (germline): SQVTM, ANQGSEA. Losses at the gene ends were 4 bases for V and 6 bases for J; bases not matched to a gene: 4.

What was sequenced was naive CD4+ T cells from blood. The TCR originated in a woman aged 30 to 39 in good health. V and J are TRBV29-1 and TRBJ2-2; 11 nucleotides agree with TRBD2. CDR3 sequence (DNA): TGCAGCGTTGTTACTAGCGGGAGTTCCGGGGAGCTGTTTTTT. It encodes CSVVTSGSSGELFF.